This T cell receptor beta chain came from a study of post-analysis software for immune sequencing data. The overall study: Progressive-relapsing, secondary progressive and relapsing-remitting multiple sclerosis were among the disease courses included.

The CDR3 loop spans 15 amino acids. Trimming removed 2 bases at V and 3 bases at J, with 12 bases between. Germline V gene data show CDR1 as SGHDT and CDR2 as YYEEEE. Study-level results: Same-batch preparations were strongly co-clustered by F measure. Comparison with controls showed significantly lower normalized Chao1 diversity in multiple sclerosis patients. The study found TRBV5-6, TRBV5-1 and TRBV20-1 among roughly 5 TRBV segments more frequent in patients than controls.

About this clonotype: Its antigen is not identified.

TCR beta libraries were prepared from cDNA with unique molecular identifiers. There were roughly 0.85 to 11 million T cells, and around 460,000 cDNA molecules came from them. TCRdb fed the PCR reads into MiXCR, producing one record per CDR3 protein. The data hold 740,000 or so distinct CDR3 sequences, with roughly 50% observed a single time. V and J are TRBV5-6 and TRBJ2-4; a weak D match, TRBD1 (6 bases). Source material: blood. This receptor was taken from a girl aged 5 to 17 with multiple sclerosis. DNA of the CDR3: TGTGCCAGCAGCTTTGGCCCCAGGGGCAAAAACATTCAGTACTTC. It translates to CASSFGPRGKNIQYF.